This T cell receptor (beta chain) was observed in a study of blood T cell repertoires in COVID-19. Study overall: PBMCs, B-cell-depleted T cells, or T cells were the source of the cDNA or gDNA that made up the material.

CDR1 WNHNN and CDR2 SYGVQD come from the germline V gene (reference sequence). The CDR3 covers 15 residues. With V trimmed by 6 bases and J by 2 bases, 8 bases remained unmatched. Living in roughly 25 US areas, the participants were between about 18 and 100 years of age. What the recovered Cohort 3 donors had was two negative PCRs, clearance, or symptom resolution. Per the original data handling: By means of reference gene primer amplification, nucleated cell counts were estimated. The assay was immunoSEQ multiplex PCR, and TCRdb's table has in-frame clones only and misses some. That table furnishes V, J and clone size, whereas the DNA furnished D and trimming. The sample records fewer than 500,000 clones, roughly 87% being singletons.

Sequences were obtained from PBMCs or T cells enriched from blood (not recorded which). The chain is built from TRBV10-1 and TRBJ2-3; 7 bases agree with TRBD1. This sequence originates from a woman under 30 who had recovered from COVID-19. The CDR3 nucleotides read TGCGCCAGCAGATTAGCCGGGACAGTCACAGATACGCAGTATTTT. Translated, it gives CASRLAGTVTDTQYF.